The 21 T cell receptor beta chains below come from one sample, sequenced in a study of CD8+CD57+ T cells in acquired aplastic anemia. Using genomic DNA as the template, TCR beta VDJ and CDR3 profiling was carried out. Each CDR3 protein is one row after TCRdb ran MiXCR on the reads. In the table there are approximately 130,000 distinct CDR3 sequences, 50% to 60% of which are singletons. Patients chosen for sequencing had shown CD8+CD57+ cell expansion by flow cytometry. Specimen: sorted CD4+, CD8+, or CD8+CD57+ T cells (not recorded which) from PBMCs. The receptors here all came from a human donor with aplastic anemia.

The V call is TRBV7-6, the J call TRBJ1-2, with D unclear. The germline V and J ends were trimmed by 5 bases and 0 bases, with 10 bases remaining between them. There are 14 residues in the CDR3. CDR1 and CDR2 (germline): SGHVS, FNYEAQ. This CDR3 reads CASSTQRTNYGYTF. The CDR3 nucleotides read TGTGCCAGCAGCACCCAGAGGACTAACTATGGCTACACCTTC. Full variable domain (remainder filled in from reference TRBV7-6 and TRBJ1-2): GAGVSQSPRYKVTKRGQDVALRCDPISGHVSLYWYRQALGQGPEFLTYFNYEAQQDKSGLPNDRFSAERPEGSISTLTIQRTEQRDSAMYRCASSTQRTNYGYTFGSGTRLTVV.

The gene calls are TRBV24-1 and TRBJ2-7; D not certain. There are 11 residues in the CDR3. V lost 1 base to trimming and J lost 4 bases, with 1 base between them. Per the germline V gene, CDR1 is KGHDR and CDR2 is SFDVKD. CDR3 region: CATSDFYEQYF. The CDR3 DNA sequence: TGTGCCACCAGTGATTTTTACGAGCAGTACTTC.

The chain combines TRBV6-1 with TRBJ1-6, with 7 positions matching TRBD1. Germline V gene data show CDR1 as MNHNS and CDR2 as SASEGT. The CDR3 is 14 residues long. After removal of 7 bases from V and 10 bases from J, the junction contained 10 bases not matched to a gene. The CDR3 bases are TGTGCCAGCACGTCAGAACGACAGGGCTCACCCCTCCACTTT. Amino acids: CASTSERQGSPLHF.

The chain joins TRBV7-8 to TRBJ2-7; 7 bases map to TRBD1. Trimming at V came to 4 bases and at J to 4 bases, leaving 4 bases not matched to a gene. This CDR3 region has 13 residues. Germline V CDR1 and CDR2: SGHVS, FQNEAQ. In nucleotides, the CDR3 is TGTGCCAGCAGCTCGGGACAGCCTTACGAGCAGTACGTC. It encodes CASSSGQPYEQYV.

This clonotype was observed many times. The CDR3 DNA reads as TGTGCCAGCAGTTTACAGAGGAACACTGAAGCTTTCTTT. Its translation is CASSLQRNTEAFF. The rearrangement uses TRBV12-3 or TRBV12-4 and TRBJ1-1; D uncertain. Trimming pared 2 bases from V and 1 base from J, leaving 5 bases between. The CDR3 length is 13 residues.

Of note for this clonotype: A read error is possible here, since a much larger clone lies one base away. V is TRBV6-1 and J is TRBJ1-1, with D unclear. The CDR3 has 12 amino acids. The germline gives CDR1 MNHNS, CDR2 SASEGT. CDR3 amino acids: CASSDISTEASF. The CDR3, as DNA: TGTGCCAGCAGTGATATTTCGACTGAAGCTTCCTTT.

This clonotype was seen once. This may arise from a read error, as a much more abundant clone is one base away. V is TRBV11-2 and J is TRBJ2-7; D gene unclear. Germline CDR1 reads SGHAT; CDR2 reads FQNNGV. This CDR3 region has 12 residues. Deletions cut 9 bases from V and 0 bases from J, with 9 bases between. The CDR3 nucleotides are TGTGCCAGTTGGTACGTCTCCTACGAGCAGTACTTC. It codes for CASWYVSYEQYF.

The chain employs TRBV29-1 and TRBJ1-1; 8 bases align to TRBD1. The CDR3 is 12 residues long. Per the germline V gene, CDR1 is SQVTM and CDR2 is ANQGSEA. V lost 4 bases, J lost 4 bases, and 2 bases stayed unmatched. In nucleotides, the CDR3 is TGCAGCGTTGGGACAGGGCCCACTGAAGCTTTCTTT. Its protein is CSVGTGPTEAFF.

The chain employs TRBV11-1 and TRBJ1-1, with TRBD1 as a possible D gene (6 bases). V was pared by 4 bases and J by 5 bases, with 17 bases between. This CDR3 comprises 15 residues. The germline CDR1 and CDR2 sequences are SGHAT and FQDESV (reference sequence). CDR3 loop: CASSWDKGVYTEAFF. The CDR3 DNA reads as TGTGCCAGCAGCTGGGACAAGGGGGTATATACTGAAGCTTTCTTT.

This chain links TRBV7-9 with TRBJ2-7; D is possibly TRBD2 (5 bases). V lost 7 bases and J lost 3, with 19 bases in between. From germline, CDR1 is SEHNR and CDR2 FQNEAQ (reference sequence). CDR3 length: 15 residues. CDR3 sequence (DNA): TGTGCCAGCATCCTTCCTCGGACTTCCAACTACGAGCAGTACTTC. It codes for CASILPRTSNYEQYF.

The rearrangement uses TRBV9 and TRBJ2-7, with D unresolved. From germline, CDR1 is SGDLS and CDR2 YYNGEE. Trimming took off 0 bases at V and 6 bases at J, with 10 bases between the two ends. The CDR3 has 13 amino acids. The CDR3 sequence: CASSVDGSREQYF. The CDR3 DNA reads as TGTGCCAGCAGCGTAGACGGTTCACGCGAGCAGTACTTC. Full variable domain (remainder filled in from reference TRBV9 and TRBJ2-7): DSGVTQTPKHLITATGQRVTLRCSPRSGDLSVYWYQQSLDQGLQFLIQYYNGEERAKGNILERFSAQQFPDLHSELNLSSLELGDSALYFCASSVDGSREQYFGPGTRLTVT.

This clonotype was seen only a few times. For the CDR3, the DNA is TGTGCCATCAGTGAACCGGGACAGGGTCGCGAGCAGTACTTC. This codes for CAISEPGQGREQYF. The rearrangement links TRBV10-3 to TRBJ2-7; 9 nucleotides line up with TRBD1. The CDR3 consists of 14 residues. Germline V CDR1 and CDR2: ENHRY, SYGVKD. V shed 3 bases and J 6 bases; nucleotides not matched to a gene: 6.

This clonotype came up a few times. The chain carries TRBV3-1 and TRBJ1-4; D uncertain. This CDR3 spans 13 amino acids. Trimming cost V 1 base and J 7 bases, with 7 bases left between them. Germline-derived CDR1 and CDR2 are LGHDT and YNNKEL (reference sequence). DNA for the CDR3: TGTGCCAGCAGCCAAGCCCACCCTGAAAAACTGTTTTTT. It translates to CASSQAHPEKLFF.

This clonotype showed up just once. The V call is TRBV7-2, the J call TRBJ1-1, with D uncertain. The CDR3 runs to 12 residues. Germline V gene data show CDR1 as SGHTA and CDR2 as FQGNSA. V shed 1 base and J shed 8 bases, with 8 bases lying between them. The CDR3 DNA sequence: TGTGCCAGCAGCTTAGATCTGGGAGAAGCTTTCTTT. It encodes CASSLDLGEAFF.

About this clonotype: A much larger clone lies one base from this, so it may be a read error. V gene TRBV4-1 combines with J gene TRBJ2-1, with 8 bases aligning to TRBD2. The V segment lost 4 bases and the J segment 7 bases; nucleotides outside the gene matches: 18. Germline loops: CDR1 MGHRA, CDR2 YSYEKL. CDR3 size: 18 residues. CDR3 region: CASSRERSREVGGNEQFF. The CDR3 DNA follows: TGCGCCAGCAGCCGAGAGCGATCGCGGGAGGTCGGGGGGAATGAGCAGTTCTTC.

About this clonotype itself: The junction and the germline gene differ at one end; a read error may be behind it. V is TRBV4-3 and J is TRBJ1-2; D remains unclear. CDR1 is LGHNA and CDR2 is YSLEER in the germline V gene. There are 13 residues in the CDR3. CDR3 DNA sequence: TGCGCCAGCAGCCAAGACTATGGTTACGGCTACACCTTT. Its translation: CASSQDYGYGYTF.

As to this clonotype: A much larger clone differs from this one at a single base, so this may be a read error. The missing conserved phenylalanine or tryptophan at the end of this CDR3 makes a read error likely. The chain uses TRBV12-3 or TRBV12-4 and TRBJ2-7; the D gene is possibly TRBD2 (5 bases). V was cut by 5 bases and J by 0 bases, with 11 bases left in between. The CDR3 consists of 14 residues. The CDR3 sequence: CASSPVGSSYEQYS. The CDR3 DNA reads as TGTGCCAGCAGTCCCGTGGGGAGCTCCTACGAGCAGTACTCC.

This clonotype appeared a few times. The chain recombines TRBV7-2 with TRBJ1-2, with unresolved D. The CDR3 is 13 residues long. Per the germline V gene, CDR1 is SGHTA and CDR2 is FQGNSA. Trimming shortened V by 0 bases and J by 4 bases, and 6 bases separated the two germline ends. CDR3 protein: CASSLADLYGYTF. The CDR3 nucleotides are TGTGCCAGCAGCTTAGCAGACCTCTATGGCTACACCTTC.

This rearrangement joins TRBV3-1 to TRBJ2-7; 8 nucleotides agree with TRBD1. Germline trimming cut 3 bases from V and 5 bases from J; bases unmatched to any gene: 9. From germline, CDR1 is LGHDT and CDR2 YNNKEL (reference sequence). CDR3 size: 15 residues. The CDR3 here is CASSQDQDRVDEQYF. The CDR3 DNA is TGTGCCAGCAGCCAGGATCAGGACAGGGTCGACGAGCAGTACTTC.

V usage is TRBV5-6 and J usage is TRBJ2-5, with a tentative D call TRBD2 (5 bases). Trimming shortened V by 0 bases and J by 6 bases, and 12 bases separated the two germline ends. The V gene's germline CDR1 is SGHDT and CDR2 YYEEEE. The CDR3 has 14 residues. Here the CDR3 DNA reads TGTGCCAGCAGCTTGGCGGCTAGCCGAAAGACCCAGTACTTC. Its protein is CASSLAASRKTQYF.

This chain connects TRBV6-1 to TRBJ2-2; the D is unclear. V was clipped by 3 bases and J by 7 bases, with 0 bases between them. The germline V gene encodes CDR1 MNHNS and CDR2 SASEGT. The CDR3 is 10 residues long. CDR3 nucleotides: TGTGCCAGCAGTGACGGGGAGCTGTTTTTT. This sequence encodes CASSDGELFF.